One and the same sample provided the 22 T cell receptor beta chains below, sequenced in a study of T cells in Graves' hyperthyroidism and ophthalmopathy. RNA transcripts served as the template for amplifying TCR beta CDR3 regions. The study used the HTBI primer set for a first-round RT-PCR of the TCR CDR3. TCRdb itself ran the multiplex PCR reads through MiXCR, one entry per CDR3 protein. The sample holds 500,000 to 650,000 distinct CDR3 sequences; 17% are singletons and the top ten take 17%. The sample comprised blood. Receptor source: a young woman with Graves' ophthalmopathy.

The sample holds a few counts of this clonotype. The rearrangement uses TRBV5-1 and TRBJ1-1; 12 nucleotides match TRBD1. Germline V gene sequence: CDR1 SGHRS, CDR2 YFSETQ. The CDR3 length is 15 residues. V dropped 0 bases and J dropped 5; count of bases not matched to a gene: 2. The CDR3 bases are TGCGCCAGCAGCTTGGAGGGACAGGGGGCGACTGAAGCTTTCTTT. Translation gives CASSLEGQGATEAFF.

This clonotype was seen a few times. The chain recombines TRBV7-9 with TRBJ1-4; 8 nucleotides agree with TRBD1. Germline-derived CDR1 and CDR2 are SEHNR and FQNEAQ (reference sequence). The CDR3 spans 15 residues. The V segment lost 6 bases and the J segment 6 bases; nucleotides outside the gene matches: 9. The CDR3 nucleotides are TGTGCCAGCAGGAACGGCGGACAGGGTGATGAAAAACTGTTTTTT. This translates into CASRNGGQGDEKLFF.

This clonotype was seen ten or more times. V and J are TRBV29-1 and TRBJ1-2; no clear D. The CDR3 contains 13 residues. Germline V lookup: CDR1 SQVTM, CDR2 ANQGSEA. Trimming stripped 4 bases from V and 7 bases from J, with 16 bases between. In DNA, the CDR3 is TGCAGCGTTGTAGGCGGAATCTTGGGTGGCTACACCTTC. Amino acids: CSVVGGILGGYTF.

CDR3 nucleotide sequence: TGTGCCAGCAGGGAGACCTATTCTGGAAACACCATATATTTT. This codes for CASRETYSGNTIYF. V and J are TRBV28 and TRBJ1-3; D ambiguous. V was trimmed by 6 bases and J by 1 base, leaving 10 bases between them. CDR1 MDHEN and CDR2 SYDVKM come from the germline V gene. The CDR3 extends over 14 amino acids.

The chain has TRBV6-2 or TRBV6-3 and TRBJ2-1; possibly TRBD1 for D (6 bases). This CDR3 is built from 17 residues. Germline CDR1 and CDR2: MNHEY and SVGEGT. The V gene lost 2 bases and the J gene lost 3 bases, with 17 bases spanning the gap. CDR3 in DNA: TGTGCCAGCAGTTACGCCCCGGAGACAGGCCTCTACAATGAGCAGTTCTTC. Translating gives CASSYAPETGLYNEQFF.

This clonotype was picked up a small number of times. The J gene is TRBJ1-4, the V gene TRBV9; D might be TRBD1 (5 bases). In germline, CDR1 is SGDLS, CDR2 YYNGEE. The CDR3 contains 17 residues. Trimming shortened V by 0 bases and J by 4 bases, and 16 bases separated the two germline ends. The CDR3 bases are TGTGCCAGCAGCGTAGAGGGGATTGGGCCCGATAATGAAAAACTGTTTTTT. Translation gives CASSVEGIGPDNEKLFF.

As to this clonotype: The junction departs from the called germline gene at one end, perhaps through a read error. The chain combines TRBV7-9 with TRBJ2-7; no firm D call. In germline, CDR1 is SEHNR, CDR2 FQNEAQ (reference sequence). CDR3 length equals 14 residues. CDR3 amino acids: CASSLVGSSYEQHF. CDR3 DNA sequence: TGTGCCAGCAGCTTAGTCGGCAGCTCCTACGAGCAGCACTTC.

This clonotype was recorded a few times. J is TRBJ1-6 and V is TRBV5-5; D is undetermined. This CDR3 has 15 amino acids. Trimming removed 0 bases from V and 3 bases from J, with 7 bases in between. The germline V gene has CDR1 SGHKS and CDR2 YYEKEE (reference sequence). In DNA form, the CDR3 reads TGTGCCAGCAGCTTGGCGGAGAGCTATAATTCACCCCTCCACTTT. Its protein product is CASSLAESYNSPLHF.

This clonotype was seen ten or more times. This chain uses TRBV12-3 or TRBV12-4 with TRBJ1-1, with TRBD1 matching 7 bases. The CDR3 is 12 amino acids. V was pared by 5 bases and J by 10 bases, with 7 bases of the junction left unmatched. The CDR3 region has the DNA TGTGCCAGCAGTGACTGGACAGGACGAGCTTTCTTT. It codes for CASSDWTGRAFF.

This clonotype was picked up a small number of times. V is TRBV5-5 and J is TRBJ2-3; maybe TRBD2 (6 bases). V lost 4 bases, J lost 1 base, and 19 bases lay in between. Germline lookup yields CDR1 SGHKS and CDR2 YYEKEE (reference sequence). This CDR3 contains 17 residues. The CDR3 region has the DNA TGTGCCAGCAGCCAAACCCTGGAGGGTCGGGGCACAGATACGCAGTATTTT. Translating it yields CASSQTLEGRGTDTQYF.

This clonotype occurred once. This sequence may be a read error, since a much larger clone differs from it by one base. This chain uses TRBV28 with TRBJ1-5, with unresolved D. Germline loops: CDR1 MDHEN, CDR2 SYDVKM. Trimming stripped 3 bases from V and 9 bases from J, with 15 bases between. The CDR3 has 14 residues. DNA of the CDR3: TGTGCCAGCAGTTTTCCTGCGGGAGGTCGGCCCCAGCATTTT. This gives the protein CASSFPAGGRPQHF.

Details on this clonotype: A read error is possible here, since a much larger clone lies one base away. This sequence joins TRBV2 and TRBJ2-7; 7 bases line up with TRBD1. This CDR3 is 12 amino acids long. CDR1 is SNHLY and CDR2 is FYNNEI in the germline V gene. V shed 6 bases and J 3 bases; nucleotides not matched to a gene: 2. The chain's CDR3 is CASRTGIYEQYF. CDR3 coding DNA: TGTGCCAGCAGGACAGGGATCTACGAGCAGTACTTC.

A few counts support this clonotype. This rearrangement joins TRBV9 to TRBJ2-3, with a tentative D call TRBD2 (6 bases). The CDR3 covers 16 residues. The germline V gene encodes CDR1 SGDLS and CDR2 YYNGEE. Trimming stripped 0 bases from V and 1 base from J, with 12 bases between. The CDR3 region has the DNA TGTGCCAGCAGCGTAGAGTCGGGGGTTGGCACAGATACGCAGTATTTT. Amino acids: CASSVESGVGTDTQYF.

Turning to this clonotype: A junction boundary mismatches the germline segment, possibly from a read error. The chain is built from TRBV5-1 and TRBJ2-1, with D unclear. CDR3 length: 15 amino acids. In germline, CDR1 is SGHRS, CDR2 YFSETQ. The CDR3, as DNA: TGCGCCAGCAGCCCGACGCCGAGCTCCTACAATGAGCGGTTCTTC. It translates to CASSPTPSSYNERFF.

This clonotype was detected many times. The V gene is TRBV28, the J gene TRBJ2-3, with 8 bases matching TRBD2. Germline V CDR1 and CDR2: MDHEN, SYDVKM. The CDR3 is made up of 15 amino acids. V shed 5 bases, J shed 3 bases, and the junction held 7 bases outside the gene matches. The CDR3 reads CASSTLGGRTDTQYF. DNA for the CDR3: TGTGCCAGCAGTACCCTTGGCGGGAGGACAGATACGCAGTATTTT.

The V gene is TRBV9, the J gene TRBJ1-2; D is unresolved. V lost 0 bases to trimming and J lost 4 bases, with 13 bases between them. This CDR3 is 15 amino acids long. Germline CDR1 SGDLS, CDR2 YYNGEE. The CDR3 sequence: CASSVDVQTPYGYTF. In DNA, the CDR3 is TGTGCCAGCAGCGTAGATGTACAGACTCCCTATGGCTACACCTTC.

This clonotype was seen a handful of times. This chain connects TRBV29-1 to TRBJ2-7; weak D call: TRBD1 (5 bases). This CDR3 has 12 amino acids. CDR1 SQVTM and CDR2 ANQGSEA come from the germline V gene. Trimming cost V 4 bases and J 3 bases, with 10 bases left between them. The CDR3 loop is CSVADSLYEQYF. In DNA, the CDR3 is TGCAGCGTTGCTGACAGTCTCTACGAGCAGTACTTC.

This clonotype appeared many times. The V call is TRBV28, the J call TRBJ2-6; D is unresolved. Germline V gene lookup returns CDR1 MDHEN and CDR2 SYDVKM. The CDR3 runs to 13 residues. The germline V and J ends were trimmed by 4 bases and 4 bases, with 5 bases remaining between them. CDR3 sequence reads: CASSSSGANVLTF. The CDR3 nucleotides read TGTGCCAGCAGTTCCTCGGGGGCCAACGTCCTGACTTTC. Using reference TRBV28 and TRBJ2-6 for the parts outside the CDR3, the full variable domain is DVKVTQSSRYLVKRTGEKVFLECVQDMDHENMFWYRQDPGLGLRLIYFSYDVKMKEKGDIPEGYSVSREKKERFSLILESASTNQTSMYLCASSSSGANVLTFGAGSRLTVL.

This chain links TRBV3-1 with TRBJ1-3, with D uncertain. The germline gives CDR1 LGHDT, CDR2 YNNKEL (reference sequence). There are 13 residues in the CDR3. V gave up 4 bases and J gave up 10 bases, with 14 bases separating them. The CDR3 coding sequence is TGTGCCAGCAGCCTTATCAAAGAGCGGACCATATATTTT. This translates into CASSLIKERTIYF. Drawing the rest from reference TRBV3-1 and TRBJ1-3, the complete variable domain is DTAVSQTPKYLVTQMGNDKSIKCEQNLGHDTMYWYKQDSKKFLKIMFSYNNKELIINETVPNRFSPKSPDKAHLNLHINSLELGDSAVYFCASSLIKERTIYFGEGSWLTVV.

Comment on this clonotype: The final CDR3 position lacks the conserved phenylalanine or tryptophan, pointing to a likely read error. This chain connects TRBV27 to TRBJ2-5; D is possibly TRBD1 or TRBD2 (7 bases each). The CDR3 is made up of 16 amino acids. In germline, CDR1 is MNHEY, CDR2 SMNVEV (reference sequence). V dropped 5 bases and J dropped 0 bases, with 16 bases sitting between them. The DNA of the CDR3 is TGTGCCAGCAGTCCATCAGGGGGGGATTACCAAGAGACCCAGTACTCC. It codes for CASSPSGGDYQETQYS.

This clonotype was seen a handful of times. The chain combines TRBV27 with TRBJ1-6; D is possibly TRBD1 (5 bases). The CDR3 covers 15 residues. The germline gives CDR1 MNHEY, CDR2 SMNVEV (reference sequence). Trimming pared 6 bases from V and 5 bases from J, leaving 14 bases between. Here the CDR3 DNA reads TGTGCCAGCAGGAGCTCGGGGACGAATAATTCACCCCTCCACTTT. This encodes CASRSSGTNNSPLHF.

At least ten counts were recorded for this clonotype. The chain recombines TRBV7-9 with TRBJ2-1; D tentatively fits TRBD1 or TRBD2 (6 bases each). Germline CDR1 is SEHNR and CDR2 is FQNEAQ (reference sequence). Trimming shortened V by 5 bases and J by 10 bases, and 9 bases separated the two germline ends. This CDR3 contains 11 residues. The CDR3 protein is CASSPGGEQFF. The CDR3 DNA is TGTGCCAGCAGCCCCGGGGGCGAGCAGTTCTTC.